The sequence of this T cell receptor beta chain was determined in a study of OX40 agonist ivuxolimab in advanced cancers. V was shortened by 1 base and J by 8 bases, with 6 bases between the two germline ends. This CDR3 spans 11 amino acids. The germline gives CDR1 SGHDT, CDR2 YYEEEE. Some clones are missing from TCRdb's copy, which holds only in-frame ones; the method was immunoSEQ multiplex PCR. The repertoire holds 100,000 or so clones, with about 88% as singletons. Sequenced material: CD4+ or CD8+ T cells sorted from blood, taken in a trial of the OX40 agonist ivuxolimab. This clonotype was sampled from an adult with an advanced solid tumor such as melanoma, head and neck, liver or kidney cancer. The chain combines TRBV5-6 with TRBJ1-1, with a possible D match to TRBD1 (5 bases). The CDR3 DNA follows: TGTGCCAGCAGCTTGTCAGGGGAAGCTTTCTTT. Translation: CASSLSGEAFF.